This T cell receptor (beta chain) was recorded in a study of shared clonotypes between healthy human individuals. Approximately 210 ng DNA, about 28,000 T cell genomes, went into each sorted-subset replicate PCR. Sequencing used immunoSEQ multiplex PCR; TCRdb keeps in-frame clones, though not all of them. This table holds roughly 2.6 million clones, 85% to 95% found once. Study-wide findings and caveats: Relative to clonotypes present in all four donors, those not shared had lower generation probabilities.

A split of CD4+ cells into CD45RA+ naive and CD45RA-negative memory subsets was performed. About this clone itself: Its antigen is still unknown. Additional DNA sequences in this sample encode the identical CDR3.

Sequenced input: naive CD4+ T cells sorted from blood. The subset was: CD45RA+ positively selected. The receptor was derived from a man in his late teens or twenties in good health.

DNA of the CDR3: TGTGCCAGCTCACTGGGGTTAGATACGCAGTATTTT. Its protein product is CASSLGLDTQYF. The V call is TRBV18, the J call TRBJ2-3; D not resolved. The germline V gene has CDR1 KGHSH and CDR2 LQKENI. This CDR3 contains 12 residues. Between the trimmed V and J ends, which lost 4 bases and 5 bases, there was a span of 7 bases.